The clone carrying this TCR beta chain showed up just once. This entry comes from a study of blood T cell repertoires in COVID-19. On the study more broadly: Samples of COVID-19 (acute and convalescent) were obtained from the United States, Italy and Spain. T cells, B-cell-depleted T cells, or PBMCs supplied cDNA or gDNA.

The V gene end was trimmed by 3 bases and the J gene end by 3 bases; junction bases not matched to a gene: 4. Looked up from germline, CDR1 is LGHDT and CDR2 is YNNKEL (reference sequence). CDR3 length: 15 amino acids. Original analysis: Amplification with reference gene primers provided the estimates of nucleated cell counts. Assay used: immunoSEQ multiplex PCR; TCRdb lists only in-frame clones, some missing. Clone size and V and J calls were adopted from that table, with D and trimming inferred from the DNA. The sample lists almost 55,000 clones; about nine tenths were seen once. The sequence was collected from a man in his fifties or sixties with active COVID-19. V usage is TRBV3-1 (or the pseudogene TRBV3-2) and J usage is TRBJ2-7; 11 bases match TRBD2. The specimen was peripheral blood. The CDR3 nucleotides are TGTGCCAGCAGCCACCTAGCGGGGGGAAGCTACGAGCAGTACTTC. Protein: CASSHLAGGSYEQYF.